The source of this T cell receptor (beta chain) is a study of blood T cells in healthy people across ages. It was with a sample-barcoded 5' primer and a J-beta primer mix that a second PCR of roughly 7 to 12 cycles was run. Every molecule of cDNA carried a tag from a template-switch adaptor with 12 random nucleotides. TCRdb used MiXCR to reprocess the 5' RACE reads, holding one entry per CDR3 protein. The sample holds more than 700,000 distinct CDR3 sequences; about 42% are singletons and the top ten take 15% to 20%. This clonotype was recorded many times. The CDR3 is 13 residues long. Deletions cut 5 bases from V and 8 bases from J, with 15 bases between. The germline V gene encodes CDR1 MDHEN and CDR2 SYDVKM. They isolated at least 6 million PBMCs from each sample.

This receptor was taken from an older man in good health. Sequenced material: blood. The chain joins TRBV28 to TRBJ1-2; tentative D call: TRBD1 (5 bases). The CDR3 region is CASSISGAGGYTF. The CDR3 DNA follows: TGTGCCAGCAGTATCTCCGGGGCAGGGGGCTACACCTTC.